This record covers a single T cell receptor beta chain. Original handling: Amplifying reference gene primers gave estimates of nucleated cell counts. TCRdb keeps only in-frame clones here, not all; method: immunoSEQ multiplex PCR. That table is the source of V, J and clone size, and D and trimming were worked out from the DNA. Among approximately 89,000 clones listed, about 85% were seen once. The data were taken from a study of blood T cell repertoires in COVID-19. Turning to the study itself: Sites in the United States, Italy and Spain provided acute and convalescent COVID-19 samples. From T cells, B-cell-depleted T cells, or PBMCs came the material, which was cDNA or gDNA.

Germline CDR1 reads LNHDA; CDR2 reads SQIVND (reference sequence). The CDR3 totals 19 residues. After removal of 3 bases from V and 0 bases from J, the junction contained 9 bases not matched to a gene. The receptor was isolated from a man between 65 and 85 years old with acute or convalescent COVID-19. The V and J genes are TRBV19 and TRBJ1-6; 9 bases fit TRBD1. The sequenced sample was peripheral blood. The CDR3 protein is CASSIIRTTGGSYNSPLHF. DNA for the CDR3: TGTGCCAGTAGTATCATCCGAACGACAGGGGGCTCCTATAATTCACCCCTCCACTTT.